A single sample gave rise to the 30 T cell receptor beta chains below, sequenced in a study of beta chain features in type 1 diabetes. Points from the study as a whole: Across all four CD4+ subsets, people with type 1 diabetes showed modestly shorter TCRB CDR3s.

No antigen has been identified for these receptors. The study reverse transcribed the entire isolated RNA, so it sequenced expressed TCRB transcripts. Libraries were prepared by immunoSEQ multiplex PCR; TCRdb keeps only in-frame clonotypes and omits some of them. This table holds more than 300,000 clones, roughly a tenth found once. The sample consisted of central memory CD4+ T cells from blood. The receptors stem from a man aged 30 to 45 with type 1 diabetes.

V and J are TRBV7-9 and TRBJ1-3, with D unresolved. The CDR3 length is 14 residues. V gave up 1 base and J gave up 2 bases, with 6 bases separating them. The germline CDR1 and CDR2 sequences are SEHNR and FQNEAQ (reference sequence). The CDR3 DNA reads TGTGCCAGCAGCTTAGACCCCCCTGGAAACACCATATATTTT. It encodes CASSLDPPGNTIYF.

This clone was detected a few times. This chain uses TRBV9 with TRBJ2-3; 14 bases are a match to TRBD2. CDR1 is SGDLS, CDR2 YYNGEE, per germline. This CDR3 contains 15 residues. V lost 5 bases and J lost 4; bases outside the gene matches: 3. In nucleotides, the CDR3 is TGTGCCAGCAGACGGACTAGCGGGGGGTCAGATACGCAGTATTTT. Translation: CASRRTSGGSDTQYF.

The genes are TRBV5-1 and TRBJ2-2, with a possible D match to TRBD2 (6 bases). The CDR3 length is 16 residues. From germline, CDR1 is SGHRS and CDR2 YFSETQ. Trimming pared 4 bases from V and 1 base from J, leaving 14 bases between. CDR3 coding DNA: TGCGCCAGCAGCGGCGGCCTAGCGAGGAACACCGGGGAGCTGTTTTTT. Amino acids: CASSGGLARNTGELFF.

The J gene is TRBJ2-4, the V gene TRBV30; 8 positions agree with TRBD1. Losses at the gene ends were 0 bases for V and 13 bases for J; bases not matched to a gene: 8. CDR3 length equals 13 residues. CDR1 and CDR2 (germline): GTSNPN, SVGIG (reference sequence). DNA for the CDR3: TGTGCCTGGAGTGTTCAGGACAGGGAGAAGCAGTACTTC. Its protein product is CAWSVQDREKQYF.

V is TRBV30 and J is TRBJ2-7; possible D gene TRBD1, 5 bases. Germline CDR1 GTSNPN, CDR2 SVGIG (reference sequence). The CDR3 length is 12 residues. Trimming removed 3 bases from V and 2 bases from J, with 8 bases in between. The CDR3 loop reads CAWRDSTYEQYF. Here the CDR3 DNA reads TGTGCCTGGAGAGACAGCACCTACGAGCAGTACTTC.

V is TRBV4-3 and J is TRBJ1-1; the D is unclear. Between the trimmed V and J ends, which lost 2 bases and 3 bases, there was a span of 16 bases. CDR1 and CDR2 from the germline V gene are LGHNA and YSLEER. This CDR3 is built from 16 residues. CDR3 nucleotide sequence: TGCGCCAGCAGCCAATTCCCTCCCCTCGAGGACACTGAAGCTTTCTTT. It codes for CASSQFPPLEDTEAFF.

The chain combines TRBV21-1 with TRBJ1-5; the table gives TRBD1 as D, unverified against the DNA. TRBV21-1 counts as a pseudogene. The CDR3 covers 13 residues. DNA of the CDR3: TGTGCCAGCAGCGAACAGGTCGGGCAGCCCCAGCATTTT. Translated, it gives CASSEQVGQPQHF.

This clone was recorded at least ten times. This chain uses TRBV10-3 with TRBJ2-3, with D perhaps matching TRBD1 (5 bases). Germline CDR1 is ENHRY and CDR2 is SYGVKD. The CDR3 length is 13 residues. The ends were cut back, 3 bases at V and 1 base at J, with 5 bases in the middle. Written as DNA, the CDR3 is TGTGCCATCAGTGACAGGGGCACAGATACGCAGTATTTT. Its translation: CAISDRGTDTQYF.

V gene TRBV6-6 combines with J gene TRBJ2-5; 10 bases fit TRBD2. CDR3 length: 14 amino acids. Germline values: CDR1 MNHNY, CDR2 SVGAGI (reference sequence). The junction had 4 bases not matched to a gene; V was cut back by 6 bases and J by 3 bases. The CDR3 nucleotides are TGTGCCAGCAGGCCCACTAGCGGGGAAGAGACCCAGTACTTC. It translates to CASRPTSGEETQYF.

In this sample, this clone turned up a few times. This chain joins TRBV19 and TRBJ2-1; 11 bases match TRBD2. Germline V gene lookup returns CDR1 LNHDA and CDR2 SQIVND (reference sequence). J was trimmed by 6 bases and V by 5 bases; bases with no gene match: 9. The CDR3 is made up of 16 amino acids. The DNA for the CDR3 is TGTGCCAGTAGTCTAAGACTAGCGGGGCAAACCAATGAGCAGTTCTTC. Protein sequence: CASSLRLAGQTNEQFF.

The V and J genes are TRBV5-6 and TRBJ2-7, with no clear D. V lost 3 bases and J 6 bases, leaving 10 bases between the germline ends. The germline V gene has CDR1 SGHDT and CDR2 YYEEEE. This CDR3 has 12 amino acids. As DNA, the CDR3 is TGTGCCAGCAGCTCGACGGTGGGCGAGCAGTACTTC. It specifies CASSSTVGEQYF.

CDR3 in amino acids: CASSLKFNSSYGYTF. The CDR3 coding sequence is TGTGCCAGCAGCTTGAAGTTTAACAGCTCCTATGGCTACACCTTC. The V and J genes are TRBV5-4 and TRBJ1-2; D uncertain. The V end lost 1 base, the J end lost 4 bases, and 14 bases lay between the germline ends. The CDR3 has 15 residues. Germline CDR1 SGHNT, CDR2 YYREEE (reference sequence). Using reference TRBV5-4 and TRBJ1-2 for the parts outside the CDR3, the full variable domain is ETGVTQSPTHLIKTRGQQVTLRCSSQSGHNTVSWYQQALGQGPQFIFQYYREEENGRGNFPPRFSGLQFPNYSSELNVNALELDDSALYLCASSLKFNSSYGYTFGSGTRLTVV.

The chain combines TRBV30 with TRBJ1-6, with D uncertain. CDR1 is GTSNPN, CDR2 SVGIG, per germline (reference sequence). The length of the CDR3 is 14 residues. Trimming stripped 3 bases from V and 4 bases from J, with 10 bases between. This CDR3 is CAWRGWEYNSPLHF. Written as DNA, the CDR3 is TGTGCCTGGAGGGGATGGGAATATAATTCACCCCTCCACTTT.

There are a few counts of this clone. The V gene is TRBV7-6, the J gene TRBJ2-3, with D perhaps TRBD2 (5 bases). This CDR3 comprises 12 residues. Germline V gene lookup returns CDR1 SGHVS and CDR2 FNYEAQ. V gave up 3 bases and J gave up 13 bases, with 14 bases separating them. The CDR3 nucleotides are TGTGCCAGCAGCTTTGACTCGAGGGATAAGTATTTT. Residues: CASSFDSRDKYF.

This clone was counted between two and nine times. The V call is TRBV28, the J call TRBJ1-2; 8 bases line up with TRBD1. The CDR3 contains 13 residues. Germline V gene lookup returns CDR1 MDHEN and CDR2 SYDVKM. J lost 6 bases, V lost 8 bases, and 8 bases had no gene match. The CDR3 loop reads CASQGANLDGYTF. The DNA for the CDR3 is TGTGCCAGCCAGGGGGCAAATTTGGATGGCTACACCTTC.

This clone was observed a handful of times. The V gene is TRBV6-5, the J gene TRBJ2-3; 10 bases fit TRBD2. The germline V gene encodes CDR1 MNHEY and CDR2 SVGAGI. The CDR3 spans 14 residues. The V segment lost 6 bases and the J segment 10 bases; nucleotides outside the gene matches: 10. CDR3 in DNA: TGTGCCAGCAGACCGGGGACTAGCGTTGGGGCGCAGTATTTT. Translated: CASRPGTSVGAQYF.

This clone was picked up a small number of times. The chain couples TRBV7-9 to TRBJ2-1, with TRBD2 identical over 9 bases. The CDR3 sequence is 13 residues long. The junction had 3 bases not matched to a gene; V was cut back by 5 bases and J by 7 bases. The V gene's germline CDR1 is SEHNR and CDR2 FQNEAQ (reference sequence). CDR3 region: CASSRSGGNEQFF. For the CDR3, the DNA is TGTGCCAGCAGCCGCAGCGGGGGGAATGAGCAGTTCTTC. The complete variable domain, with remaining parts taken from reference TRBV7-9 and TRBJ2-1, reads DTGVSQNPRHKITKRGQNVTFRCDPISEHNRLYWYRQTLGQGPEFLTYFQNEAQLEKSRLLSDRFSAERPKGSFSTLEIQRTEQGDSAMYLCASSRSGGNEQFFGPGTRLTVL.

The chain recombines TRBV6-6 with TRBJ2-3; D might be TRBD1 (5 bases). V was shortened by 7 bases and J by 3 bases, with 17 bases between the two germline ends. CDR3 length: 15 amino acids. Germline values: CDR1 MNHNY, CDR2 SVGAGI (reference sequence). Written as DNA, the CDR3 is TGTGCCAGCACGCCAAGGGGAAGGGTAACAGATACGCAGTATTTT. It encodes CASTPRGRVTDTQYF.

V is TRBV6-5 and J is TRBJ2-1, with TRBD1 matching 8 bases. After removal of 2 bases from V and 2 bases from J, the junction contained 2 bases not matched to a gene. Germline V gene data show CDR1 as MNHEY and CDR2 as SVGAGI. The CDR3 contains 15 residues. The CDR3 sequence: CASSYRTGTYNEQFF. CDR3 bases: TGTGCCAGCAGTTACAGGACAGGGACCTACAATGAGCAGTTCTTC.

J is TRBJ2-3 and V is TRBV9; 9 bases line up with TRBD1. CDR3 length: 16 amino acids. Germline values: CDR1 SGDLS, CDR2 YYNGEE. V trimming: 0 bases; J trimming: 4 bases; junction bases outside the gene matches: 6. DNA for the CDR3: TGTGCCAGCAGCGTAGGGACAGGGGATAGGGCAGATACGCAGTATTTT. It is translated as CASSVGTGDRADTQYF. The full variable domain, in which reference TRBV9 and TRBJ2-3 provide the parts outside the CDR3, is DSGVTQTPKHLITATGQRVTLRCSPRSGDLSVYWYQQSLDQGLQFLIQYYNGEERAKGNILERFSAQQFPDLHSELNLSSLELGDSALYFCASSVGTGDRADTQYFGPGTRLTVL.

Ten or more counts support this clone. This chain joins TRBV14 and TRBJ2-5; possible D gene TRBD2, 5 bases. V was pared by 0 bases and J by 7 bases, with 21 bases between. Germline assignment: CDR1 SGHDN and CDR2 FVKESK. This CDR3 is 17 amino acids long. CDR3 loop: CASSQDLSPGYPGTQYF. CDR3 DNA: TGTGCCAGCAGCCAAGATCTCTCCCCGGGGTACCCAGGGACCCAGTACTTC.

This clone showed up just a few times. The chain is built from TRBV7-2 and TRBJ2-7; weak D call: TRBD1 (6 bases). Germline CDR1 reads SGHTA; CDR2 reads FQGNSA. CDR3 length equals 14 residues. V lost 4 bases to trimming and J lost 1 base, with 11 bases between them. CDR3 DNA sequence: TGTGCCAGCAGCTCATTGACAGGTTCCTACGAGCAGTACTTC. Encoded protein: CASSSLTGSYEQYF.

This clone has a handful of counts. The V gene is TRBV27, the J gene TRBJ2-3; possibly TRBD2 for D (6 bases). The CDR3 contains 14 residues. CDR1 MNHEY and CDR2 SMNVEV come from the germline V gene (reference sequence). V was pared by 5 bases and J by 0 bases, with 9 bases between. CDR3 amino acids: CASSLGLSTDTQYF. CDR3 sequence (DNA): TGTGCCAGCAGTCTGGGACTCAGCACAGATACGCAGTATTTT.

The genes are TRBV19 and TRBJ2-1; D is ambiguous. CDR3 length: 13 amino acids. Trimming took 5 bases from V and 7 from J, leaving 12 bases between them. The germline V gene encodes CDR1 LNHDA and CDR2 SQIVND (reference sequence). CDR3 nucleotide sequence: TGTGCCAGTAGTGCTCCCGGACGGAATGAGCAGTTCTTC. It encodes CASSAPGRNEQFF.

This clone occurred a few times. CDR3 coding DNA: TGCGCCAGCAGCCCAGCGGGGGCCCTTGGGCATGGCTACACCTTC. It specifies CASSPAGALGHGYTF. This chain joins TRBV5-1 and TRBJ1-2; tentatively, D is TRBD1 (6 bases). Germline values: CDR1 SGHRS, CDR2 YFSETQ. The CDR3 loop spans 15 amino acids. Trimming removed 4 bases from V and 6 bases from J, with 19 bases in between.

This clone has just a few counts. The CDR3 sequence is CASSQDTGRSNYGYTF. The DNA for the CDR3 is TGCGCCAGCAGCCAAGACACAGGGAGGAGTAACTATGGCTACACCTTC. The chain uses TRBV4-3 and TRBJ1-2, with D possibly being TRBD1 (6 bases). V was clipped by 0 bases and J by 1 base, with 12 bases between them. In germline, CDR1 is LGHNA, CDR2 YSLEER. There are 16 residues in the CDR3.

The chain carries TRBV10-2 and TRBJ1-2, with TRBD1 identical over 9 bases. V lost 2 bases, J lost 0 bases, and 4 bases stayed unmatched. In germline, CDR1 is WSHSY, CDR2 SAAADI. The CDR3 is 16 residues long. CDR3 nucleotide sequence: TGCGCCAGCAGTGAGGGACAGGGGCGAGCTAACTATGGCTACACCTTC. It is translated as CASSEGQGRANYGYTF.

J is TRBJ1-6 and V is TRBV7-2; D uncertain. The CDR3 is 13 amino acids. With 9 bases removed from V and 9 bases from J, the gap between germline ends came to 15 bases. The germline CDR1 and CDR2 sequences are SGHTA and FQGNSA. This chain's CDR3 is CASGEGLGSPLHF. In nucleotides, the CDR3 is TGTGCCAGTGGGGAGGGTTTAGGTTCACCCCTCCACTTT.

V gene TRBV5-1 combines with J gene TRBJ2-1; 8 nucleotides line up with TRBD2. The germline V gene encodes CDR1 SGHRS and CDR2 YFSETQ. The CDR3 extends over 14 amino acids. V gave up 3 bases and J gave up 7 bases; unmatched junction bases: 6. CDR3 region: CASSWRTSPNEQFF. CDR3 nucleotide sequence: TGCGCCAGCAGCTGGCGGACTAGCCCAAATGAGCAGTTCTTC.

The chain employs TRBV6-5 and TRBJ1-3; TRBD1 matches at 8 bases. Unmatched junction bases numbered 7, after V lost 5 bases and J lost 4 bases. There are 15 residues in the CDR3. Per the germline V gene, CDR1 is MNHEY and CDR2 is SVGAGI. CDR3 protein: CASSPDRGSGNTIYF. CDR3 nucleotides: TGTGCCAGCAGTCCTGACAGGGGCTCGGGAAACACCATATATTTT.